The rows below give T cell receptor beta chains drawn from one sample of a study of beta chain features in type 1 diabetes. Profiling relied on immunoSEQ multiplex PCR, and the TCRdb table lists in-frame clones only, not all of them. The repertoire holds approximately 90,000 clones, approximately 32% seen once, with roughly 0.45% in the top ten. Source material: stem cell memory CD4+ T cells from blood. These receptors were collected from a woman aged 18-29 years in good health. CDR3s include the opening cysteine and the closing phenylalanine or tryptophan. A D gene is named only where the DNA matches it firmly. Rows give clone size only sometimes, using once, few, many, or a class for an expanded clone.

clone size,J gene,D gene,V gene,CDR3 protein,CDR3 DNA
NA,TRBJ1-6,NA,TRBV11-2,CASSPKTTAGTRSNSPLHF,TGTGCCAGCAGCCCAAAGACGACGGCGGGCACACGCAGCAATTCACCCCTCCACTTT
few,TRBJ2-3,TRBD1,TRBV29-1,CSVHPGQGDPDTQYF,TGCAGCGTTCATCCGGGACAGGGGGACCCAGATACGCAGTATTTT
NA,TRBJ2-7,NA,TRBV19,CASSVGLHYEQYF,TGTGCCAGTAGTGTCGGACTTCACTACGAGCAGTACTTC
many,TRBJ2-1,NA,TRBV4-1,CASSQVFNEQFF,TGCGCCAGCAGCCAAGTATTCAATGAGCAGTTCTTC
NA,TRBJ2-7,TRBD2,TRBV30,CAWSPGGVLSYEQYF,TGTGCCTGGAGTCCCGGGGGGGTCCTCTCCTACGAGCAGTACTTC
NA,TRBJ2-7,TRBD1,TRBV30,CAWQGENEQYF,TGTGCCTGGCAGGGGGAAAACGAGCAGTACTTC
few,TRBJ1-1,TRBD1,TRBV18,CASSPTGGTGTEAFF,TGTGCCAGCTCACCAACAGGGGGCACGGGCACTGAAGCTTTCTTT
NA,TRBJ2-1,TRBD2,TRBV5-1,CASSLTSGTDNEQFF,TGCGCCAGCAGCTTGACTAGCGGAACCGACAATGAGCAGTTCTTC
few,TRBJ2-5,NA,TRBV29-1,CSTRQDDETQYF,TGCAGCACACGACAGGACGACGAGACCCAGTACTTC
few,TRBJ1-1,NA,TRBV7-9,CASSYTANTEAFF,TGTGCCAGCAGCTACACCGCGAACACTGAAGCTTTCTTT
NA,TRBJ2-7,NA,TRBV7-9,CASNRGNYEQYF,TGTGCCAGCAACCGGGGTAACTACGAGCAGTACTTC
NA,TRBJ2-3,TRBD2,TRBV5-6,CASSPSGRTDTQYF,TGTGCCAGCAGCCCCAGCGGGAGAACAGATACGCAGTATTTT
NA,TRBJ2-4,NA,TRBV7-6,CASSPRAGMGKNIQYF,TGTGCCAGCAGCCCGAGGGCGGGAATGGGCAAAAACATTCAGTACTTC
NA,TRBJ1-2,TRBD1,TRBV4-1,CASSQDWDGTGVWGYTF,TGCGCCAGCAGCCAAGATTGGGACGGGACAGGAGTGTGGGGCTACACCTTC
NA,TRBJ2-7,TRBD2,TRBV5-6,CASSSYRGTSGVYEQYF,TGTGCCAGCAGCTCCTACCGGGGGACTAGCGGGGTATACGAGCAGTACTTC
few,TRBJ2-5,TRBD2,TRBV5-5,CASSPGTSGSGETQYF,TGTGCCAGCAGCCCCGGGACTAGCGGGAGCGGGGAGACCCAGTACTTC
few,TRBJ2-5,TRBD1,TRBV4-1,CASSQEPGQGLKTQYF,TGCGCCAGCAGCCAGGAACCGGGACAGGGCTTAAAGACCCAGTACTTC
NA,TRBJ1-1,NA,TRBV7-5,CARSRIEKSDTEAFF,TGTGCCAGAAGCCGAATCGAAAAGTCGGACACTGAAGCTTTCTTT
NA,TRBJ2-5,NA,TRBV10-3,CAIRSQETQYF,TGTGCCATCAGGAGCCAAGAGACCCAGTACTTC
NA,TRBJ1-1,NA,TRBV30,CAWSQGWGTEAFF,TGTGCCTGGTCACAGGGATGGGGCACTGAAGCTTTCTTT
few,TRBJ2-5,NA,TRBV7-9,CASNEGGKETQYF,TGTGCCAGCAACGAGGGGGGGAAGGAGACCCAGTACTTC
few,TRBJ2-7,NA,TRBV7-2,CASSFSSGEQYF,TGTGCCAGCAGCTTCTCGTCGGGGGAGCAGTACTTC
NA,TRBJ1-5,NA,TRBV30,CAWSPGGPPRPQHF,TGTGCCTGGAGCCCCGGGGGACCCCCCCGGCCCCAGCATTTT
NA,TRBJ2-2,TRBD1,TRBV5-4,CASSMNRGGNTGELFF,TGTGCCAGCAGTATGAACAGGGGCGGAAACACCGGGGAGCTGTTTTTT
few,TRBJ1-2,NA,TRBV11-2,CASSLSRLYGYTF,TGTGCCAGCAGCTTAAGCCGCCTCTATGGCTACACCTTC
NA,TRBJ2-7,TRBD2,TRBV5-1,CASKTGLDLRGSYEQYF,TGCGCCAGCAAAACGGGACTAGACCTTAGAGGCTCCTACGAGCAGTACTTC
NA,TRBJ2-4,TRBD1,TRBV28,CASSPPGQGIIQYF,TGTGCCAGCAGCCCCCCGGGACAGGGGATCATTCAGTACTTC
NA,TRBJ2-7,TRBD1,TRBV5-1,CASSLGTGAYEQYF,TGCGCCAGCAGCTTGGGGACAGGTGCCTACGAGCAGTACTTC
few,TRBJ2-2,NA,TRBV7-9,CASSRLENTGELFF,TGTGCCAGCAGCAGACTAGAAAACACCGGGGAGCTGTTTTTT
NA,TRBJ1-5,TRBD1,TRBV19,CASSRTGGNQPQHF,TGTGCCAGTAGTCGGACAGGGGGGAATCAGCCCCAGCATTTT
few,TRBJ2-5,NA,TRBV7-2,CASSFAGHQETQYF,TGTGCCAGCAGCTTCGCGGGCCACCAAGAGACCCAGTACTTC
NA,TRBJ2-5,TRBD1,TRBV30,CAWSDGTAQETQYF,TGTGCCTGGAGTGACGGGACAGCCCAAGAGACCCAGTACTTC
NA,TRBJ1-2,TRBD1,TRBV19,CASSTTGANYGYTF,TGTGCCAGTAGTACGACAGGGGCTAACTATGGCTACACCTTC
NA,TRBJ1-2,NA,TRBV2,CASRDPTGGRPYGYAF,TGTGCCAGCAGGGACCCCACCGGGGGGCGCCCCTATGGCTACGCCTTC
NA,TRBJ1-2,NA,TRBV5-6,CASSLTEGTGYTF,TGTGCCAGCAGCTTGACAGAGGGAACTGGCTACACCTTC
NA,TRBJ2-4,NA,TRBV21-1,CASRKDRLAKNIQYF,TGTGCCAGCAGGAAGGACAGACTAGCCAAAAACATTCAGTACTTC
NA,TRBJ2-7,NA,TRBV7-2,CASTLEGGGAYEQYF,TGTGCCAGCACCCTCGAAGGTGGCGGGGCCTACGAGCAGTACTTC
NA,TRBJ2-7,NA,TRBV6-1,CASRGGLLVHEQYF,TGTGCCAGCAGGGGGGGGCTCTTAGTCCACGAGCAGTACTTC
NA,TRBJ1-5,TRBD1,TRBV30,CAWSRGTGNQPQHF,TGTGCCTGGAGTAGAGGGACAGGCAATCAGCCCCAGCATTTT
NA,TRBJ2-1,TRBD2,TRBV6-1,CASSVTLRREGPNEQFF,TGTGCCAGCAGTGTTACGCTCCGGCGGGAGGGTCCCAATGAGCAGTTCTTC